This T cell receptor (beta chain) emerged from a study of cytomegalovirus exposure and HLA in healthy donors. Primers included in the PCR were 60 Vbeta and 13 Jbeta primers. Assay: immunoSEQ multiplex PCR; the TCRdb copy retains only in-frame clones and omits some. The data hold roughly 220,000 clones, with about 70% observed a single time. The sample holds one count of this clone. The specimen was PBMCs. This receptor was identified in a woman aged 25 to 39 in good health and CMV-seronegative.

The CDR3: CAWSVGQRGFQETQYF. For the CDR3, the DNA is TGTGCCTGGAGTGTAGGACAGCGGGGGTTTCAAGAGACCCAGTACTTC. The chain links TRBV30 to TRBJ2-5; 8 bases are a match to TRBD2. The germline V gene has CDR1 GTSNPN and CDR2 SVGIG (reference sequence). This CDR3 spans 16 amino acids. V shed 0 bases, J shed 2 bases, and the junction held 8 bases outside the gene matches.